Presented here are 15 T cell receptor beta chains from one specimen sequenced in a study of shared clonotypes between healthy human individuals (dated by TCRdb to 2020 to 2021). Library method: the immunoSEQ multiplex PCR assay. TCRdb holds this immuneACCESS table with in-frame rearrangements only. Some clones are missing; in checked studies, unresolved V genes explain under half, and the rest has no known cause. This sample comprises roughly 450,000 clones, roughly 78% of them detected only once. The ten largest make up 10% to 15% of the sample. The sequenced sample consisted of PBMCs. These receptors were obtained from a woman aged 40 to 55 in good health. Some clones in this sample may be carry-over from other donors' samples.

A few counts support this clone. The CDR3, as DNA: TGTGCCTGGAGCCTACAGGGGCCAGAGACCCAGTACTTC. Encoded protein: CAWSLQGPETQYF. The chain links TRBV30 to TRBJ2-5, with 7 nucleotides matching TRBD1. Germline-derived CDR1 and CDR2 are GTSNPN and SVGIG (reference sequence). The CDR3 covers 13 residues. V trimming: 3 bases; J trimming: 4 bases; junction bases outside the gene matches: 5.

This clone has just a few counts. The chain combines TRBV28 with TRBJ2-7; 8 nucleotides align to TRBD1. The junction had 11 bases not matched to a gene; V was cut back by 4 bases and J by 3 bases. The CDR3 is 16 amino acids. The germline CDR1 and CDR2 sequences are MDHEN and SYDVKM. The chain's CDR3 is CASSSSGTGIHYEQYF. In DNA form, the CDR3 reads TGTGCCAGCAGTTCCTCCGGGACAGGTATACACTACGAGCAGTACTTC. Based on the CDR3 plus reference TRBV28 and TRBJ2-7, the full variable domain is DVKVTQSSRYLVKRTGEKVFLECVQDMDHENMFWYRQDPGLGLRLIYFSYDVKMKEKGDIPEGYSVSREKKERFSLILESASTNQTSMYLCASSSSGTGIHYEQYFGPGTRLTVT.

The rearrangement joins TRBV29-1 to TRBJ2-1, with D perhaps TRBD2 (6 bases). CDR1 and CDR2 (germline): SQVTM, ANQGSEA. This CDR3 spans 12 amino acids. Deletions cut 6 bases from V and 5 bases from J, with 11 bases between. CDR3 nucleotide sequence: TGCAGCGTCGGACCGGGAGACAATGAGCAGTTCTTC. This encodes CSVGPGDNEQFF.

This rearrangement joins TRBV18 to TRBJ2-1; 8 bases agree with TRBD2. Unmatched junction bases numbered 4, after V lost 3 bases and J lost 6 bases. The CDR3 runs 14 residues. The germline V gene encodes CDR1 KGHSH and CDR2 LQKENI. The CDR3 reads CASSPGLAGNEQFF. CDR3 bases: TGTGCCAGCTCACCCGGACTAGCTGGCAATGAGCAGTTCTTC. Combining the CDR3 with reference TRBV18 and TRBJ2-1 gives the whole variable domain NAGVMQNPRHLVRRRGQEARLRCSPMKGHSHVYWYRQLPEEGLKFMVYLQKENIIDESGMPKERFSAEFPKEGPSILRIQQVVRGDSAAYFCASSPGLAGNEQFFGPGTRLTVL.

V and J are TRBV28 and TRBJ2-1; D may be TRBD1 (6 bases). In germline, CDR1 is MDHEN, CDR2 SYDVKM. The CDR3 consists of 12 residues. Trimming pared 5 bases from V and 8 bases from J, leaving 10 bases between. In nucleotides, the CDR3 is TGTGCCAGCAGTCAACAGGGTTATGAGCAGTTCTTC. The encoded protein is CASSQQGYEQFF.

The rearrangement joins TRBV27 to TRBJ2-7; D unresolved. This CDR3 has 16 amino acids. Germline CDR1 and CDR2: MNHEY and SMNVEV (reference sequence). V was pared by 1 base and J by 1 base, with 14 bases between. The CDR3 bases are TGTGCCAGCAGTTTATTCGGTAATCCCCCTTCCTACGAGCAGTACTTC. Translating it yields CASSLFGNPPSYEQYF.

With regard to this clone: The sample carries other DNA sequences with the same CDR3. This chain joins TRBV5-1 and TRBJ2-7; TRBD2 agrees at 10 bases. Germline CDR1 and CDR2: SGHRS and YFSETQ. The trim removed 0 bases at V and 3 bases at J, leaving 0 bases unmatched. The CDR3 contains 14 residues. The CDR3 DNA follows: TGCGCCAGCAGCTTGGGGACTAGCGGCTACGAGCAGTACTTC. Its translation is CASSLGTSGYEQYF.

This clone showed up many times. Within the sample, other DNA sequences also encode this same CDR3. V usage is TRBV19 and J usage is TRBJ1-5; D gene uncertain. Trimming stripped 3 bases from V and 2 bases from J, with 8 bases between. The CDR3 is made up of 14 amino acids. In germline, CDR1 is LNHDA, CDR2 SQIVND (reference sequence). The CDR3 loop is CASSIRGGNQPQHF. The CDR3 DNA reads as TGTGCCAGTAGTATTCGGGGTGGCAATCAGCCCCAGCATTTT.

This chain uses TRBV19 with TRBJ2-1, with D perhaps TRBD1 (5 bases). This CDR3 contains 14 residues. Trimming left V 5 bases short and J 8 bases short, with 16 bases between. The V gene's germline CDR1 is LNHDA and CDR2 SQIVND (reference sequence). The CDR3 reads CASSALLGHDEQFF. The CDR3 region has the DNA TGTGCCAGTAGTGCTCTCCTGGGGCATGATGAGCAGTTCTTC. Drawing the rest from reference TRBV19 and TRBJ2-1, the complete variable domain is DGGITQSPKYLFRKEGQNVTLSCEQNLNHDAMYWYRQDPGQGLRLIYYSQIVNDFQKGDIAEGYSVSREKKESFPLTVTSAQKNPTAFYLCASSALLGHDEQFFGPGTRLTVL.

V usage is TRBV7-2 and J usage is TRBJ2-3; TRBD2 matches 12 bases. The J segment lost 0 bases and the V segment lost 5 bases, leaving 3 bases of the junction unmatched. This CDR3 is built from 16 residues. The germline V gene encodes CDR1 SGHTA and CDR2 FQGNSA. The CDR3 sequence: CASSLGLAGSTDTQYF. Here the CDR3 DNA reads TGTGCCAGCAGCCTTGGACTAGCGGGAAGCACAGATACGCAGTATTTT.

The chain recombines TRBV18 with TRBJ2-3, with 7 bases lining up with TRBD2. This CDR3 has 14 amino acids. With 8 bases clipped from V and 0 bases from J, the junction kept 5 bases outside the gene matches. CDR1 and CDR2 (germline): KGHSH, LQKENI. CDR3 region: CASLSGISTDTQYF. In DNA form, the CDR3 reads TGTGCCAGCCTCAGCGGGATTAGCACAGATACGCAGTATTTT.

The V call is TRBV5-1, the J call TRBJ2-5, with D possibly matching TRBD2 (5 bases). With 4 bases removed from V and 5 bases from J, the gap between germline ends came to 12 bases. The length of the CDR3 is 13 residues. Looked up from germline, CDR1 is SGHRS and CDR2 is YFSETQ. CDR3 region: CASSPEVRETQYF. For the CDR3, the DNA is TGCGCCAGCAGCCCGGAGGTCCGGGAGACCCAGTACTTC.

Concerning this clone: One end of the junction does not line up with germline, which may come from a read error. CDR3 coding DNA: TGTGCCAGCAGTTTATATCGGAGGGGGTCGATCTTC. This gives the protein CASSLYRRGSIF. The chain has TRBV28 and TRBJ2-7; the D gene could be TRBD1 or TRBD2 (6 bases each). The CDR3 loop spans 12 amino acids. Germline CDR1 and CDR2: MDHEN and SYDVKM.

The gene calls are TRBV6-5 and TRBJ1-2; D ambiguous. The germline gives CDR1 MNHEY, CDR2 SVGAGI. The CDR3 spans 14 residues. Deletions cut 0 bases from V and 2 bases from J, with 7 bases between. CDR3 coding DNA: TGTGCCAGCAGTTACTCGGCGCAAAACTATGGCTACACCTTC. Residues: CASSYSAQNYGYTF.

The V and J genes are TRBV29-1 and TRBJ2-7, with D unresolved. Trimming took 4 bases from V and 0 from J, leaving 7 bases between them. There are 12 residues in the CDR3. Per the germline V gene, CDR1 is SQVTM and CDR2 is ANQGSEA. Here the CDR3 reads CSVAYSSYEQYF. The CDR3 region has the DNA TGCAGCGTTGCATATAGCTCCTACGAGCAGTACTTC.